Listed below are T cell receptor beta chains from one sample, sequenced in a study of technical replicates of blood from a handful of donors. Here immunoSEQ multiplex PCR was the method, and the copy in TCRdb shows in-frame clones only, minus some. Of tens of thousands of clones in the sample, approximately 94% were seen once. Sample: T cells isolated from PBMCs. Receptor source: a human donor in good health. The CDR3 runs from the conserved cysteine through the conserved F or W. A D gene is named only where the DNA matches it firmly. Some rows mark clone size as missing; the rest say once, few, many or name a class of expanded clone.

j_gene	d_gene	abundance	v_gene	CDR3nt	CDR3aa
TRBJ2-7	TRBD1	once	TRBV28	TGTGCCAGCAGGCTACAGGGGGCGACCTACGAGCAGTACTTC	CASRLQGATYEQYF
TRBJ2-3	TRBD2	-	TRBV6-5	TGTGCCAGCAGTCAGGGACTAGCGGGAACAGATACGCAGTATTTT	CASSQGLAGTDTQYF
TRBJ1-4	TRBD1	-	TRBV7-2	TGTGCCAGCAGCTCCCAGGGACAGGGGAGTGAAAAACTGTTTTTT	CASSSQGQGSEKLFF
TRBJ1-3	TRBD1	-	TRBV4-1	TGCGCCAGCAGCCCACTGGGACAGAACTCTGGAAACACCATATATTTT	CASSPLGQNSGNTIYF
TRBJ1-1	-	-	TRBV30	TGTGCCTGGAGTGTACGGCGGGTAAACACTGAAGCTTTCTTT	CAWSVRRVNTEAFF
TRBJ2-6	TRBD2	-	TRBV6-5	TGTGCCAGCAGTTACAACGGGGGGACTGGGGCCAACGTCCTGACTTTC	CASSYNGGTGANVLTF
TRBJ2-3	TRBD1	many	TRBV28	TGTGCCAGCAGGGACAGGGGGGGCACAGATACGCAGTATTTT	CASRDRGGTDTQYF
TRBJ1-2	TRBD1	-	TRBV6-5	TGTGCCAGCAGGGAGACAGGGTACCCCGGGGATGGCTACACCTTC	CASRETGYPGDGYTF
TRBJ2-3	-	-	TRBV5-5	TGTGCCAGCAGCTTGGTAGCAGATACGCAGTATTTT	CASSLVADTQYF
TRBJ1-2	TRBD1	-	TRBV30	TGTGCCTGGAGTGTACTTTTTATTCCGGACAGGGAGACGTTTCATGGCTACACCTTC	CAWSVLFIPDRETFHGYTF
TRBJ2-1	TRBD2	-	TRBV4-3	TGCGCCAGCAGCCAAGAGGGACTAGCGGGAAATGAGCAGTTCTTC	CASSQEGLAGNEQFF
TRBJ2-1	-	-	TRBV7-3	TGTGCCAGCAGCTTGAACAGGTTCAATGAGCAGTTCTTC	CASSLNRFNEQFF
TRBJ2-1	TRBD2	-	TRBV7-3	TGTGCCAGCAGCTCGGGACTAGCGGGAGAATTTGCTAATGAGCAGTTCTTC	CASSSGLAGEFANEQFF
TRBJ2-1	-	few	TRBV6-5	TGTGCCAGCTCCTCCGGGGGTGAGCAGTTCTTC	CASSSGGEQFF
TRBJ1-2	-	once	TRBV5-6	TGTGCCAGCAGCTTGGAAACCGGACAGATAAACTATGGCTACACCTTC	CASSLETGQINYGYTF
TRBJ2-7	TRBD1	-	TRBV28	TGTGCCAGCAGTTTCAGAGGACAGGGAGTATTCGAGCAGTACTTC	CASSFRGQGVFEQYF
TRBJ1-5	-	few	TRBV6-1	TGTGCCAGCACTCCGGGACACTATCAGCCCCAGCATTTT	CASTPGHYQPQHF
TRBJ1-5	TRBD1	-	TRBV7-2	TGTGCCAGCAGACGGACAGGGGGCGAGGGGCAGCCCCAGCATTTT	CASRRTGGEGQPQHF
TRBJ2-3	TRBD1	-	TRBV6-5	TGTGCCAGCCACAGGGGTACCACAGATACGCAGTATTTT	CASHRGTTDTQYF
TRBJ1-2	TRBD1	once	TRBV13	TGTGCCAGCAGCTCCCGTCCTGGGACAGGGAGGCATGGCTACACCTTC	CASSSRPGTGRHGYTF
TRBJ1-2	TRBD1	-	TRBV28	TGTGCCAGCAGTCCCTCAGGACAGGGCTTTGGCTACACCTTC	CASSPSGQGFGYTF
TRBJ2-3	-	-	TRBV6-5	TGTGCCAGCAGCCCGACCGGGGATACGCAGTATTTT	CASSPTGDTQYF
TRBJ1-1	-	-	TRBV12-5	TGTGCTAGTGGACAGAACAGTGAAGCTTTCTTT	CASGQNSEAFF
TRBJ1-5	-	few	TRBV6-5	TGTGCCAGCAGTTATAATAGCAATCAGCCCCAGCATTTT	CASSYNSNQPQHF
TRBJ2-1	TRBD2	-	TRBV29-1	TGCAGCGTTCCCCCACTAGCGGGAGATATAAATGAGCAGTTCTTC	CSVPPLAGDINEQFF
TRBJ1-5	-	-	TRBV23-1	TGCGCCAGCAGTCCTCCTCCCGACAGCATGAATCAGCCCCAGCATTTT	CASSPPPDSMNQPQHF
TRBJ2-7	TRBD2	once	TRBV9	TGTGCCAGCAGCGTAACGGGGGTGGCGGGAGGCGAGCAGTACTTC	CASSVTGVAGGEQYF
TRBJ2-1	TRBD2	-	TRBV6-5	TGTGCCAGCAGGGGACTAGCGGGAGGGAACAATGAGCAGTTCTTC	CASRGLAGGNNEQFF
TRBJ1-1	TRBD1	-	TRBV27	TGTGCCAGCAGTTTTTCCACGATCGGAGGGGGCGCCTTGACTGAAGCTTTCTTT	CASSFSTIGGGALTEAFF
TRBJ2-3	TRBD2	-	TRBV7-8	TGTGCCAGCAGCTGGCTCGTGGCGGGAGGGGAAGATACGCAGTATTTT	CASSWLVAGGEDTQYF
TRBJ2-7	-	-	TRBV4-1	TGCGCCAGCAGCCAAGATTTTGGGTTTTGGGCTAGCGAGAAATACGAGCAGTACTTC	CASSQDFGFWASEKYEQYF
TRBJ2-5	-	-	TRBV6-1	TGTGCCAGCACCCCCCCAAAAGAGACCCAGTACTTC	CASTPPKETQYF
TRBJ2-1	TRBD1	-	TRBV19	TGTGCCAGTAGAGGGGACAGGGAGGATGAGCAGTTCTTC	CASRGDREDEQFF
TRBJ1-4	-	-	TRBV18	TGTGCCAGCTCACCACCATCAGGGAAACTTAATGAAAAACTGTTTTTT	CASSPPSGKLNEKLFF
TRBJ1-5	-	-	TRBV6-6	TGTGCCAGCAGTTTCCTCAATCAGCCCCAGCATTTT	CASSFLNQPQHF
TRBJ2-3	-	-	TRBV7-8	TGTGCCAGCAGCTTAGGACAGTTAAGCACAGATACGCAGTATTTT	CASSLGQLSTDTQYF
TRBJ2-7	TRBD2	-	TRBV19	TGTGCCAGTAGTATTGGACTAGCGGAAAGCTCCTACGAGCAGTACTTC	CASSIGLAESSYEQYF
TRBJ2-7	TRBD2	-	TRBV5-1	TGCGCCAGCAGCTTGGATCTAGCGGGAGGGCCTAACGAGCAGTACTTC	CASSLDLAGGPNEQYF
TRBJ2-3	-	once	TRBV7-9	TGTGCCAACGGACGGGAGTCAGATACGCAGTATTTT	CANGRESDTQYF
TRBJ2-3	-	-	TRBV28	TGTGCCAGCAGTTTCTCGGCAGATACGCAGTATTTT	CASSFSADTQYF
TRBJ1-1	-	-	TRBV11-1	TGTGCCAGCAGCCCAGGGGTGGGGACTGAAGCTTTCTTT	CASSPGVGTEAFF
TRBJ1-1	-	once	TRBV5-1	TGCGCCAGCAGCTTGGCCCCTCGACAGAACACTGAAGCTTTCTTT	CASSLAPRQNTEAFF
TRBJ2-5	-	once	TRBV19	TGTGCCAGTAGTACGCGGGGCCGAGAGACCCAGTACTTC	CASSTRGRETQYF
TRBJ2-7	TRBD1	-	TRBV10-3	TGTGCCATCAGTGAGTCTAGGGGGACAGGGAGACGGTACTTC	CAISESRGTGRRYF
TRBJ2-1	TRBD2	-	TRBV6-5	TGTGCCAGCAGTTACATAGCGGGGGCAAACTACAATGAGCAGTTCTTC	CASSYIAGANYNEQFF
TRBJ2-3	TRBD2	-	TRBV10-3	TGTGCCACGCAGAAACTTAGCGGGCCCGCAACGGGAACCACAGATACGCAGTATTTT	CATQKLSGPATGTTDTQYF